The T cell receptor (beta chain) under discussion was sequenced for a study of beta chain features in type 1 diabetes. The study reverse transcribed the entire isolated RNA, so it sequenced expressed TCRB transcripts. Profiling relied on immunoSEQ multiplex PCR, and the TCRdb table lists in-frame clones only, not all of them. The table lists about 650,000 clones, 9.5% to 15% of them singletons, with 0.095% to 0.15% in the top ten. In the case of this clone: Its antigen is not identified.

Germline CDR1 is SGHDT and CDR2 is YYEEEE. CDR3 length: 15 residues. V lost 0 bases to trimming and J lost 5 bases, with 14 bases between them. Study conclusions and caveats: In all four CD4+ subsets, TCRB CDR3 length was significantly, moderately reduced in type 1 diabetes.

The sequence derives from a man aged 25 to 40 with type 1 diabetes. The sample was naive CD4+ T cells from blood. The V gene is TRBV5-6, the J gene TRBJ1-1; D perhaps matches TRBD1 (6 bases). The CDR3 loop is CASSLGYQGRTEAFF. The CDR3 DNA follows: TGTGCCAGCAGCTTGGGGTACCAGGGGCGAACTGAAGCTTTCTTT.